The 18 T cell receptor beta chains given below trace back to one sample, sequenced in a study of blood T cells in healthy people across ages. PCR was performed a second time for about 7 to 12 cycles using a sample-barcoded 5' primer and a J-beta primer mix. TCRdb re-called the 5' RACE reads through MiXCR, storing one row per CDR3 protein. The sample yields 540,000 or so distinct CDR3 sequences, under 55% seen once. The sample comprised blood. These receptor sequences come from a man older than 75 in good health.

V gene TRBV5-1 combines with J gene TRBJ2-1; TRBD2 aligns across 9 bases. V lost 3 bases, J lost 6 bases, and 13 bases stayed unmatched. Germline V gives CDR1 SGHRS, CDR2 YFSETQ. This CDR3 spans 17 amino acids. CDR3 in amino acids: CASSSNPSSGNFNEQFF. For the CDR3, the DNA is TGCGCCAGCAGCTCCAACCCCTCTAGCGGGAATTTCAATGAGCAGTTCTTC.

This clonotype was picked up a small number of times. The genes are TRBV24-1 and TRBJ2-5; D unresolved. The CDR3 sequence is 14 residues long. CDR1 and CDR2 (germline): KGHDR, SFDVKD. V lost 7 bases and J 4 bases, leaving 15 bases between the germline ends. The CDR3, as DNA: TGTGCCACCAGCCAGACCGGGTGGCGAGAGACCCAGTACTTC. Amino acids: CATSQTGWRETQYF.

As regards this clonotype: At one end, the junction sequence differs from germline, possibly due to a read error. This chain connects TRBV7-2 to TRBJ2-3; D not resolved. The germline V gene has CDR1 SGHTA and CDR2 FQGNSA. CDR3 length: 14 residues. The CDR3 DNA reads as TGTGCCAGCAGCTTAAAATATAGCACAGATGCGCAGTATTTT. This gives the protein CASSLKYSTDAQYF.

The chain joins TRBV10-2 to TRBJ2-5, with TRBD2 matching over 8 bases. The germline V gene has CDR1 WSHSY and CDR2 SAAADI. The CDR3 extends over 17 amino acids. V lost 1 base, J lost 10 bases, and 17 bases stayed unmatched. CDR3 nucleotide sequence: TGCGCCAGCAGTGAGTTACCTGTTTCGGGAGGACTAGCAGGCCAGTACTTC. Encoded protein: CASSELPVSGGLAGQYF.

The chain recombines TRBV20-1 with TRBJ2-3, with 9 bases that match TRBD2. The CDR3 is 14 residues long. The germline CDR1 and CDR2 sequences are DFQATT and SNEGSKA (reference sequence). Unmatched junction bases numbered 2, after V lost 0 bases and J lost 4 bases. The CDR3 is CSARDGTSPDTQYF. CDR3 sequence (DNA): TGCAGTGCTAGAGATGGGACTAGCCCAGATACGCAGTATTTT.

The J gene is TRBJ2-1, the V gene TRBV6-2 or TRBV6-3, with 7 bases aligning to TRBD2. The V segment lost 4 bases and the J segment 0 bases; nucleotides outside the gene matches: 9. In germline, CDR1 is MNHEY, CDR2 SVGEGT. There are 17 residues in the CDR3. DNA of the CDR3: TGTGCCAGCAGTTCCCCGCGGCTAGCGGCCTCCTACAATGAGCAGTTCTTC. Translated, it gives CASSSPRLAASYNEQFF.

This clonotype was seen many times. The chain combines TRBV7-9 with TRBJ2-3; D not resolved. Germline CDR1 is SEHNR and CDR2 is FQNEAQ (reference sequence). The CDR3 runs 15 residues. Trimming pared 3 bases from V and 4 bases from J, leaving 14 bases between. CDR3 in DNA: TGTGCCAGCAGCTTGATCGGAAAAGTTGCAGATACGCAGTATTTT. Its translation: CASSLIGKVADTQYF.

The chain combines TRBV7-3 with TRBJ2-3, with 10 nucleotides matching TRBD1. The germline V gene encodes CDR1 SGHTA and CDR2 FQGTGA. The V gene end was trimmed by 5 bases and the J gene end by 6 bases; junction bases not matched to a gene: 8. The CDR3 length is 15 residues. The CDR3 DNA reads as TGTGCCAGCAGCCCGGGACAGGGGCGGTCTGATACGCAGTATTTT. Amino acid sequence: CASSPGQGRSDTQYF. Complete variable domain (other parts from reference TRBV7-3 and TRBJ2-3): GAGVSQTPSNKVTEKGKYVELRCDPISGHTALYWYRQSLGQGPEFLIYFQGTGAADDSGLPNDRFFAVRPEGSVSTLKIQRTERGDSAVYLCASSPGQGRSDTQYFGPGTRLTVL.

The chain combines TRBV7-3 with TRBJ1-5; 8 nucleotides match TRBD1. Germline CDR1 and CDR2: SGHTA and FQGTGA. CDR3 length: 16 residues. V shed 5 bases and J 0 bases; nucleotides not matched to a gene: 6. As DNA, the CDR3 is TGTGCCAGCAGCCTTAGGACAGGGCATAGCAATCAGCCCCAGCATTTT. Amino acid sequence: CASSLRTGHSNQPQHF.

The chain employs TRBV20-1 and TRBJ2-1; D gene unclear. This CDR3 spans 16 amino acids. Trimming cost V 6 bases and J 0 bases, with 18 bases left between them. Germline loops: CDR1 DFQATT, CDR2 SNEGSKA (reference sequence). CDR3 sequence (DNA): TGCAGTGCCTTTTCCACCGGGCAAAGCTCCTACAATGAGCAGTTCTTC. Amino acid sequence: CSAFSTGQSSYNEQFF.

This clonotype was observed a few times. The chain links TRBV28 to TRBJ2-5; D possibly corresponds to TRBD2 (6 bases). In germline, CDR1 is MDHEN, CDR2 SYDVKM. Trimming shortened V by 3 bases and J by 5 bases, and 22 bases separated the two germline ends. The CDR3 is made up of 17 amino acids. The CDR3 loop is CASSLFIAAGLLETQYF. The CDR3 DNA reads TGTGCCAGCAGTTTGTTCATCGCTGCGGGGTTGTTGGAGACCCAGTACTTC.

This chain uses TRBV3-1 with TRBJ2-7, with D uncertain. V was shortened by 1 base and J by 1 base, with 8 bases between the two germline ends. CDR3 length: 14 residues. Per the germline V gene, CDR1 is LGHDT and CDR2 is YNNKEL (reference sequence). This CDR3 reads CASSQVGTSYEQYF. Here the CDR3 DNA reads TGTGCCAGCAGCCAAGTTGGCACATCCTACGAGCAGTACTTC.

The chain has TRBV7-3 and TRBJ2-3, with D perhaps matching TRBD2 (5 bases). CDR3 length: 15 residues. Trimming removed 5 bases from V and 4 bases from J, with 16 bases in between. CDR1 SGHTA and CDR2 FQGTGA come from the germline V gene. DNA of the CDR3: TGTGCCAGCAGCCCCACCGGGGTAGGCTCAGATACGCAGTATTTT. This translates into CASSPTGVGSDTQYF.

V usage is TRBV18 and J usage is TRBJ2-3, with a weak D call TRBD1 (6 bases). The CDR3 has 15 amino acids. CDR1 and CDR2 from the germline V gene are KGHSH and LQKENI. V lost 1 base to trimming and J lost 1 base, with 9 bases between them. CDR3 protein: CASSPLKGGTDTQYF. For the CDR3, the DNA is TGTGCCAGCTCACCACTGAAGGGGGGCACAGATACGCAGTATTTT.

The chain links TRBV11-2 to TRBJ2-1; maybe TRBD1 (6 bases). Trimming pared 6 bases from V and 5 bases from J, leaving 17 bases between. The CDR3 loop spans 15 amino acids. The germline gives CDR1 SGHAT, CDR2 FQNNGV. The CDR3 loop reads CASRSTTGFNNEQFF. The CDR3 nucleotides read TGTGCCAGCAGAAGCACGACAGGCTTCAACAATGAGCAGTTCTTC. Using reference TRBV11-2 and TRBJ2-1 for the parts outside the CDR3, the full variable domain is EAGVAQSPRYKIIEKRQSVAFWCNPISGHATLYWYQQILGQGPKLLIQFQNNGVVDDSQLPKDRFSAERLKGVDSTLKIQPAKLEDSAVYLCASRSTTGFNNEQFFGPGTRLTVL.

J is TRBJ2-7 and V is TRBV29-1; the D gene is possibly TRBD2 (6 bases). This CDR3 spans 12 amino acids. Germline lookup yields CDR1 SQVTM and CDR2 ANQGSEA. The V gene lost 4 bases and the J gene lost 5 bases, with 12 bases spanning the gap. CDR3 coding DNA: TGCAGCGTTGCGCGGGGCTTGGACGAGCAGTACTTC. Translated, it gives CSVARGLDEQYF.

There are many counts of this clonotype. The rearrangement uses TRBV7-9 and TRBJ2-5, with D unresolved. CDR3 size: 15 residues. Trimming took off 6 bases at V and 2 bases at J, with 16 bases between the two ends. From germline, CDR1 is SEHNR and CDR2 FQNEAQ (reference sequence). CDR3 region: CASRPTVNLQETQYF. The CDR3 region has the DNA TGTGCCAGCAGACCTACGGTCAACCTACAAGAGACCCAGTACTTC. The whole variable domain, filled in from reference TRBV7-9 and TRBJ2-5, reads DTGVSQNPRHKITKRGQNVTFRCDPISEHNRLYWYRQTLGQGPEFLTYFQNEAQLEKSRLLSDRFSAERPKGSFSTLEIQRTEQGDSAMYLCASRPTVNLQETQYFGPGTRLLVL.

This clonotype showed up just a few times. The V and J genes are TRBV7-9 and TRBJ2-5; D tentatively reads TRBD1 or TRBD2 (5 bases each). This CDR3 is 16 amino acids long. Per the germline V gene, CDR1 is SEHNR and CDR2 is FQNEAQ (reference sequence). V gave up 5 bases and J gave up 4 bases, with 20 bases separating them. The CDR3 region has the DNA TGTGCCAGCAGCCCTAATCGGGGCCTATGGGGAGAGACCCAGTACTTC. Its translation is CASSPNRGLWGETQYF.